This entry concerns a single T cell receptor beta chain. Its antigen is not identified. The PCR used 60 Vbeta and 13 Jbeta primers. Clones were read by immunoSEQ multiplex PCR, and TCRdb kept only the in-frame ones, dropping some. The data contain under 150,000 clones, roughly 63% of them singletons. The data originate from a study of cytomegalovirus exposure and HLA in healthy donors. Study-wide results and caveats: Data from an earlier analysis indicated that most TCR beta V segments were productive either about 90% or about 30% of the time. Presence/absence analyses assumed roughly uniform sequencing depth across donors, which may not hold. A later analysis associated some 16,000 TCR beta sequences with HLA alleles at a 0.05 false discovery rate.

The CDR3 is 16 amino acids. Germline trimming cut 2 bases from V and 7 bases from J; bases unmatched to any gene: 13. CDR1 and CDR2 (germline): LGHNA, YNFKEQ. The TCR sequence derives from a man aged 40-49 years in good health and CMV-seropositive. The sequenced material came from PBMCs. The chain has TRBV4-2 and TRBJ1-2, with 7 bases identical to TRBD1. CDR3 nucleotides: TGTGCCAGCAGCCAACCCCAACAGGGGCCGCGGGGTGGCTACACCTTC. It specifies CASSQPQQGPRGGYTF.